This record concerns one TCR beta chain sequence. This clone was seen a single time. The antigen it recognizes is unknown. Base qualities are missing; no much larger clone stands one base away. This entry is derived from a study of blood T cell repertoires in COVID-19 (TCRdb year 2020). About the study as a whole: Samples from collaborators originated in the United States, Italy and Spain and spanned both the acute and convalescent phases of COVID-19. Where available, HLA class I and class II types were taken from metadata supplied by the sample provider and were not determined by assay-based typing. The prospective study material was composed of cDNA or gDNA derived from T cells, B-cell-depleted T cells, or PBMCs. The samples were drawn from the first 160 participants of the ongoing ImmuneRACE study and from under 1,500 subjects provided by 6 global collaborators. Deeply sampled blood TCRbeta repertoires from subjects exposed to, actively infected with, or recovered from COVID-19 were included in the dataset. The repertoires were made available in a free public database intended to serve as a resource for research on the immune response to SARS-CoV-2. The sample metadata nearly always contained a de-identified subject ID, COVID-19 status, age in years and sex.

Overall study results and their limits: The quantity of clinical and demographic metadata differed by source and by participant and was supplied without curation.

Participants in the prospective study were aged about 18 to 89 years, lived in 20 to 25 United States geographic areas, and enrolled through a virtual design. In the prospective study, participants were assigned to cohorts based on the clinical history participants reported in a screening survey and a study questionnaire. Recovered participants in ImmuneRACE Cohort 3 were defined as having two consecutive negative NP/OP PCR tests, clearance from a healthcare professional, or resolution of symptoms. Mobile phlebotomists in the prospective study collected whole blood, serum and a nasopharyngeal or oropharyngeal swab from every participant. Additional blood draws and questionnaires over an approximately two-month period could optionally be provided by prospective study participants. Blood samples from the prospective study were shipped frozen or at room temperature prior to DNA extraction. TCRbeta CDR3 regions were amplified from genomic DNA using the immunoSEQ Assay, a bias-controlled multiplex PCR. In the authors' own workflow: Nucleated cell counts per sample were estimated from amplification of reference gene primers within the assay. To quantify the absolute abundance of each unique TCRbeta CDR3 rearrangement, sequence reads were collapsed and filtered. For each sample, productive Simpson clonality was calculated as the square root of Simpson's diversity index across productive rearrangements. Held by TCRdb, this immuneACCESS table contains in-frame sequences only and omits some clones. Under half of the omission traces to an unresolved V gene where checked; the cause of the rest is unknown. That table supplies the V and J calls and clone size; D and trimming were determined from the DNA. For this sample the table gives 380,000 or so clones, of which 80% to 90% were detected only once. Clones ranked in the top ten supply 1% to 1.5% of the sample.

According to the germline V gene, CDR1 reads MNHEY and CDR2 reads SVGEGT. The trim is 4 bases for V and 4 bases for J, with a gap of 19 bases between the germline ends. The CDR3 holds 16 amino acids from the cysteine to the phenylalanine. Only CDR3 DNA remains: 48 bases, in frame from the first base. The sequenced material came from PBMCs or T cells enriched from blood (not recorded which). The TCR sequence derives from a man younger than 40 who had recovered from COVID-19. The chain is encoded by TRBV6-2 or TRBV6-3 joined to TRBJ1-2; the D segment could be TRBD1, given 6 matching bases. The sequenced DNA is TGTGCCAGCAGTTCTGCAGGGGCCTACGATTCCTATGGCTACACCTTC. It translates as CASSSAGAYDSYGYTF.